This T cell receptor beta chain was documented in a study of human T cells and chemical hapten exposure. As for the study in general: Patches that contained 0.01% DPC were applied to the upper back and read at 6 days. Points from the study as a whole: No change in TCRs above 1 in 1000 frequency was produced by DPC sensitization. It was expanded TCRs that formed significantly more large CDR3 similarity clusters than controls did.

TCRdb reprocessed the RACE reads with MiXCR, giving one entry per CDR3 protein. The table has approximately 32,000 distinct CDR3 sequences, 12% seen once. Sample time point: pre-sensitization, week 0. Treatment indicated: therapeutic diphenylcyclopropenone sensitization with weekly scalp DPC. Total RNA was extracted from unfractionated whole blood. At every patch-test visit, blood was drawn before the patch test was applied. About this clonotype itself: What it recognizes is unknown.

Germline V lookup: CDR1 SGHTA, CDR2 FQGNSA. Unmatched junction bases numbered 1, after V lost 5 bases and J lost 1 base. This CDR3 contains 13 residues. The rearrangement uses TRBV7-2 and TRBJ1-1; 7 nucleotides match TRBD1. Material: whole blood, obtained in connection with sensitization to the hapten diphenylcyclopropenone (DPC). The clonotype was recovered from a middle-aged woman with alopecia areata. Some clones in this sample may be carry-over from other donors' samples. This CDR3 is CASSRQGNTEAFF. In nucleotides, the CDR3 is TGTGCCAGCAGCAGACAGGGGAACACTGAAGCTTTCTTT.